The 20 T cell receptor beta chains below all came from one sample that was sequenced in a study of CD8+CD57+ T cells in acquired aplastic anemia listed by TCRdb under 2018. The patients picked for sequencing were ones in whom flow cytometry had shown an expansion of CD8+CD57+ cells. Sequencing was performed on an Illumina HiSeq 2000. TCR beta VDJ combination and CDR3 sequence profiling used genomic DNA as the template. TCRdb reanalyzed the raw reads on its own, using fastp at Q25 for trimming and MiXCR for clone calling, and kept in-frame beta chains. Rows are combined by CDR3 protein, so each entry shows the most common genes and DNA. Counted in this sample were under 250,000 distinct CDR3 sequences; 60% to 80% of them appeared once. The ten largest clones take up roughly 61% of the sample. Sequencing used sorted CD4+, CD8+, or CD8+CD57+ T cells (not recorded which) from PBMCs. These receptors were taken from a human donor with aplastic anemia.

This clonotype was found a few times. The V call is TRBV29-1, the J call TRBJ1-1; D remains ambiguous. The germline V gene has CDR1 SQVTM and CDR2 ANQGSEA. Trimming pared 2 bases from V and 8 bases from J, leaving 6 bases between. CDR3 length: 10 amino acids. Here the CDR3 reads CSVEKEEAFF. The CDR3 region has the DNA TGCAGCGTTGAAAAGGAGGAAGCTTTCTTT.

A single count supports this clonotype. V usage is TRBV7-2 and J usage is TRBJ2-7; TRBD1 agrees at 8 bases. The CDR3 is made up of 14 amino acids. CDR1 and CDR2 (germline): SGHTA, FQGNSA. V was clipped by 4 bases and J by 6 bases; unmatched bases: 8. In DNA, the CDR3 is TGTGCCAGCAGCTCCAGGACAGGGCGGCCCGAGCAGTACTTC. Encoded protein: CASSSRTGRPEQYF.

The chain combines TRBV5-1 with TRBJ1-5; TRBD1 agrees at 8 bases. Unmatched junction bases numbered 0, after V lost 0 bases and J lost 7 bases. CDR1 and CDR2 from the germline V gene are SGHRS and YFSETQ. The length of the CDR3 is 13 residues. CDR3 sequence: CASSLDRGQPQHF. The CDR3 DNA reads as TGCGCCAGCAGCTTGGACAGGGGGCAGCCCCAGCATTTT.

The V and J genes are TRBV7-8 and TRBJ2-7, with a possible D match to TRBD1 (5 bases). This CDR3 spans 13 amino acids. CDR1 is SGHVS and CDR2 is FQNEAQ in the germline V gene. Trimming left V 5 bases short and J 3 bases short, with 11 bases between. This chain's CDR3 is CASSGIRDYEQYF. The CDR3 DNA follows: TGTGCCAGCAGCGGAATCAGGGACTACGAGCAGTACTTC.

Written as DNA, the CDR3 is TGCAGTGCTACCCGGGGGCCTAGCGGGAGGAGGAGTGAGCAGTTCTTC. This codes for CSATRGPSGRRSEQFF. V and J are TRBV20-1 and TRBJ2-1, with 11 positions matching TRBD2. This CDR3 has 16 amino acids. The junction had 14 bases not matched to a gene; V was cut back by 4 bases and J by 9 bases. Germline CDR1 DFQATT, CDR2 SNEGSKA (reference sequence).

The chain joins TRBV25-1 to TRBJ2-7; maybe TRBD1 (6 bases). Germline assignment: CDR1 MGHDK and CDR2 SYGVNS. V was pared by 5 bases and J by 2 bases, with 16 bases between. The CDR3 loop spans 15 amino acids. The chain's CDR3 is CASSPSGTLTYEQYF. CDR3 bases: TGTGCCAGCAGTCCCTCCGGGACACTTACCTACGAGCAGTACTTC.

This clonotype was counted only a few times. The chain employs TRBV7-9 and TRBJ2-7; unclear D gene. The ends were cut back, 5 bases at V and 4 bases at J, with 12 bases in the middle. Germline assignment: CDR1 SEHNR and CDR2 FQNEAQ (reference sequence). The CDR3 is 13 amino acids. CDR3 region: CASSQDTGYEQYF. Written as DNA, the CDR3 is TGTGCCAGCAGCCAAGATACCGGGTACGAGCAGTACTTC.

This clonotype was recorded a few times. This chain uses TRBV15 with TRBJ2-3; D could derive from TRBD1 or TRBD2 (5 bases each). The CDR3 is made up of 14 amino acids. CDR1 and CDR2 (germline): LNHNV, YYDKDF (reference sequence). Trimming stripped 5 bases from V and 5 bases from J, with 14 bases between. The CDR3, as DNA: TGTGCCACCAGCTGGGGACCTCGGAAAGATACGCAGTATTTT. It encodes CATSWGPRKDTQYF.

This clonotype showed up just once. In DNA, the CDR3 is TGCAGTGCTAGAGATTTTCGGGGACGTGAAAAACTGTTTTTT. This translates into CSARDFRGREKLFF. V is TRBV20-1 and J is TRBJ1-4, with TRBD1 as a possible D gene (5 bases). V was cut by 0 bases and J by 7 bases, with 12 bases left in between. CDR3 length: 14 amino acids. Germline lookup yields CDR1 DFQATT and CDR2 SNEGSKA (reference sequence).

This clonotype was counted only a few times. V usage is TRBV30 and J usage is TRBJ2-5, with 12 bases lining up with TRBD2. V was pared by 4 bases and J by 5 bases, with 5 bases of the junction left unmatched. The CDR3 runs 14 residues. Germline V gives CDR1 GTSNPN, CDR2 SVGIG (reference sequence). CDR3 in amino acids: CAWNPGTSGETQYF. CDR3 DNA sequence: TGTGCCTGGAACCCCGGGACTAGCGGGGAGACCCAGTACTTC.

This chain joins TRBV6-1 and TRBJ1-1; D is ambiguous. Germline values: CDR1 MNHNS, CDR2 SASEGT. CDR3 length equals 16 residues. The V end lost 5 bases, the J end lost 1 base, and 17 bases lay between the germline ends. The CDR3 sequence is CASSYGKQGPNTEAFF. The CDR3 DNA is TGTGCCAGCAGTTACGGTAAGCAAGGCCCGAACACTGAAGCTTTCTTT.

This clonotype has a handful of counts. V is TRBV10-3 and J is TRBJ1-2; 9 positions match TRBD1. V lost 0 bases, J lost 6 bases, and 5 bases stayed unmatched. Germline-derived CDR1 and CDR2 are ENHRY and SYGVKD. This CDR3 contains 15 residues. DNA for the CDR3: TGTGCCATCAGTGAGTCAATACAGGGGGCCGATGGCTACACCTTC. It codes for CAISESIQGADGYTF.

The genes are TRBV14 and TRBJ1-6; D is undetermined. Trimming took off 0 bases at V and 10 bases at J, with 13 bases between the two ends. CDR1 is SGHDN, CDR2 FVKESK, per germline. This CDR3 has 15 amino acids. In DNA form, the CDR3 reads TGTGCCAGCAGCCAAGAGAGGGCACGGGGATCACCCCTCCACTTT. It encodes CASSQERARGSPLHF.

This chain links TRBV5-5 with TRBJ2-7, with D possibly TRBD2 on 6 matching bases. V lost 0 bases, J lost 3 bases, and 13 bases lay in between. The CDR3 totals 15 residues. CDR1 is SGHKS, CDR2 YYEKEE, per germline (reference sequence). The CDR3 region is CASSLVGDSVYEQYF. CDR3 bases: TGTGCCAGCAGCTTGGTTGGGGACTCGGTCTACGAGCAGTACTTC.

This clonotype was observed a single time. The chain combines TRBV2 with TRBJ2-5, with 8 bases that match TRBD2. The CDR3 sequence is 15 residues long. The V segment lost 1 base and the J segment 5 bases; nucleotides outside the gene matches: 6. Germline V gives CDR1 SNHLY, CDR2 FYNNEI. The CDR3 region is CASSEVAGGGETQYF. The CDR3 region has the DNA TGTGCCAGCAGTGAAGTGGCGGGGGGCGGGGAGACCCAGTACTTC.

This rearrangement joins TRBV6-5 to TRBJ2-5; D is perhaps TRBD1 (6 bases). The J call may be wrong; the DNA end is better matched by TRBJ2-4. Germline V gene data show CDR1 as MNHEY and CDR2 as SVGAGI. This CDR3 comprises 12 residues. Here the CDR3 DNA reads TGTGCCAGCAGTTGGACAGAAGACATTCAGTACTTC. Its translation: CASSWTEDIQYF.

This rearrangement joins TRBV7-9 to TRBJ2-5, with D unclear. CDR3 length equals 17 residues. The V gene's germline CDR1 is SEHNR and CDR2 FQNEAQ (reference sequence). V shed 1 base and J shed 1 base, with 16 bases lying between them. The CDR3 reads CASSLVIVSVPQETQYF. CDR3 in DNA: TGTGCCAGCAGCTTAGTTATCGTCTCGGTCCCCCAAGAGACCCAGTACTTC.

This chain joins TRBV7-9 and TRBJ2-7, with 7 nucleotides matching TRBD1. CDR1 and CDR2 from the germline V gene are SEHNR and FQNEAQ (reference sequence). The CDR3 is made up of 18 amino acids. V lost 0 bases, J lost 0 bases, and 11 bases stayed unmatched. This CDR3 reads CASSLAGRDSVSSYEQYF. The CDR3 DNA is TGTGCCAGCAGCTTAGCGGGTCGGGACAGTGTTAGCTCCTACGAGCAGTACTTC.

A few counts support this clonotype. The chain links TRBV24-1 to TRBJ2-7; D assignment may be TRBD1 or TRBD2 (5 bases each). Trimming shortened V by 3 bases and J by 2 bases, and 13 bases separated the two germline ends. The CDR3 contains 15 residues. Germline loops: CDR1 KGHDR, CDR2 SFDVKD. The CDR3 DNA reads TGTGCCACCAGTGATCAGACGGGGCCCACCTACGAGCAGTACTTC. This sequence encodes CATSDQTGPTYEQYF.

The chain employs TRBV7-9 and TRBJ1-2; tentatively, D is TRBD1 (5 bases). Germline values: CDR1 SEHNR, CDR2 FQNEAQ (reference sequence). V was cut by 5 bases and J by 4 bases, with 17 bases left in between. This CDR3 has 15 residues. In DNA form, the CDR3 reads TGTGCCAGCAGCCCCCAGGTCCCGGGGGGCTATGGCTACACCTTC. It specifies CASSPQVPGGYGYTF.